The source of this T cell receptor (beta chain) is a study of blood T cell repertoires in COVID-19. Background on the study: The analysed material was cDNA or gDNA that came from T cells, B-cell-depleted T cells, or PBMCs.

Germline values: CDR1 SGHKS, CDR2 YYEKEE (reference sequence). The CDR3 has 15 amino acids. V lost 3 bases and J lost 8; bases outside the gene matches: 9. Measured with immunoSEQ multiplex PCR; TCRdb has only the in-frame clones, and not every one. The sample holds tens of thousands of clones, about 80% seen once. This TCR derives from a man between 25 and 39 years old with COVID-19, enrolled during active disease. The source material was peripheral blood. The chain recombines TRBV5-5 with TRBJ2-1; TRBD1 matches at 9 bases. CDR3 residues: CASSSRDRVYHEQFF. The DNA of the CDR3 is TGTGCCAGCAGCTCCCGGGACAGGGTATACCATGAGCAGTTCTTC. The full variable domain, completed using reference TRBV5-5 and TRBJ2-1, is DAGVTQSPTHLIKTRGQQVTLRCSPISGHKSVSWYQQVLGQGPQFIFQYYEKEERGRGNFPDRFSARQFPNYSSELNVNALLLGDSALYLCASSSRDRVYHEQFFGPGTRLTVL.